This T cell receptor beta chain was captured in a study of early T cells in non-severe SARS-CoV-2 infection. For the study at large: Chains were unpaired, as sequencing was done on bulk RNA from unsorted whole blood. Study-level results: VDJdb-based annotation leaned toward anti-spike CD8 responses and missed private and CD4 specificities.

About this clonotype itself: As yet, its antigen is unknown.

Per germline, CDR1 SGHRS and CDR2 YFSETQ. This CDR3 spans 15 amino acids. V dropped 0 bases and J dropped 3 bases, with 12 bases sitting between them. In the library, individual cDNA molecules carried attached unique molecular identifiers. Using its own MiXCR run on the 5' RACE reads, TCRdb lists one record per CDR3 protein. The sample has tens of thousands of distinct CDR3 sequences; just under 5% are singletons. The chain uses TRBV5-1 and TRBJ2-5, with D unresolved. The TCR was taken from an adult who was a healthcare worker with PCR-confirmed SARS-CoV-2 infection or an uninfected control (not recorded which). Sequences were obtained from whole blood. This CDR3 reads CASSLGGGPEETQYF. The CDR3 region has the DNA TGCGCCAGCAGCTTGGGCGGCGGCCCGGAAGAGACCCAGTACTTC.